These T cell receptor beta chains were read from a single sample in a study of tumor-infiltrating lymphocytes in primary liver carcinoma. TCRdb analysed the multiplex PCR reads with MiXCR anew, one entry per CDR3 protein. The table includes fewer than 200,000 distinct CDR3 sequences, over 80% detected once. The specimen was tumor tissue from primary liver carcinoma. The receptors here all came from a man aged 40-50 years with primary liver carcinoma and hepatitis B virus infection. Both conserved end residues are part of each CDR3. The D gene is left open where the match is weak.

j_call | cdr3_length | v_call | d_call | cdr3_aa
TRBJ1-1 | 15 | TRBV28 | NA | CASTLPGQKNTEAFF
TRBJ1-5 | 15 | TRBV6-1 | NA | CASSEIGSSNQPQHF
TRBJ2-7 | 14 | TRBV6-5 | NA | CASSSPGSGHEQYF
TRBJ2-3 | 19 | TRBV11-1 | NA | CTSSPGGSSVGARTDTQYF
TRBJ1-5 | 13 | TRBV12-3/TRBV12-4 | NA | CVSQGSGTQPQHF
TRBJ2-1 | 12 | TRBV6-1 | NA | CASIRSYDEQFF
TRBJ2-7 | 11 | TRBV12-3/TRBV12-4 | NA | CASSPAYEQNF
TRBJ2-3 | 13 | TRBV14 | NA | CVNSRGCTDTQYF
TRBJ1-5 | 14 | TRBV5-5 | NA | CASSCGGAGQPQHF
TRBJ2-2 | 16 | TRBV24-1 | NA | CATSDLGRGDTGELFF
TRBJ2-4 | 17 | TRBV4-2 | TRBD2 | CASSQAAGLAEKNIQYF
TRBJ2-7 | 14 | TRBV29-1 | NA | CSIWTAQTSYGQYF
TRBJ1-1 | 14 | TRBV10-3 | NA | CAIRDRQGYAEAFF
TRBJ2-5 | 14 | TRBV6-1 | NA | CASSDGGSGETQYF
TRBJ1-6 | 17 | TRBV11-2 | NA | CASNFGGMSSYNSSLQF
TRBJ2-7 | 13 | TRBV6-2/TRBV6-3 | NA | CANSYEVPYEGYF
TRBJ2-2 | 14 | TRBV5-1 | NA | CASTGQDYTGELFF
TRBJ2-1 | 16 | TRBV11-2 | NA | CASSSLRLSSYNEQFF
TRBJ2-1 | 16 | TRBV6-2/TRBV6-3 | TRBD1 | CANSPPGQSSYYEQFF
TRBJ2-1 | 14 | TRBV20-1 | TRBD2 | CSVPREVSYNEQSF
TRBJ1-1 | 17 | TRBV30 | NA | CAWERTTILGINPESFF
TRBJ2-3 | 14 | TRBV6-1 | NA | CASTPWTGSDTQYF
TRBJ2-2 | 15 | TRBV11-3 | NA | CGSSTWTRNTGELFF
TRBJ2-7 | 12 | TRBV23-1 | NA | CARSLRFYEQYF
TRBJ1-1 | 13 | TRBV11-2 | NA | CANSLGGNTEVFF
TRBJ1-2 | 17 | TRBV4-2 | NA | CANNQETAQGLNYGYTF
TRBJ2-5 | 11 | TRBV12-3/TRBV12-4 | NA | CASGREETQYF
TRBJ2-1 | 12 | TRBV6-1 | NA | CANSEVADEHFF
TRBJ2-6 | 16 | TRBV6-1 | TRBD1 | CADTGTGGAGANVLTF
TRBJ2-5 | 17 | TRBV6-5 | TRBD2 | CASSEDTSGGLQETHYF
TRBJ1-5 | 16 | TRBV6-1 | NA | CASSEMETGSDQPQHF
TRBJ2-6 | 16 | TRBV6-1 | NA | CASSEQGITGANVLTF
TRBJ1-5 | 13 | TRBV2 | NA | CTRSPGENQPQHF
TRBJ2-1 | 17 | TRBV6-5 | NA | CASSYSAEWVSYNEQLF
TRBJ1-2 | 16 | TRBV5-5 | NA | CANSPNPNRTNYGYTF
TRBJ2-5 | 15 | TRBV11-1 | TRBD2 | CASILAGLAGETQYF
TRBJ2-7 | 12 | TRBV29-1 | NA | CCAGWGNYEQHF